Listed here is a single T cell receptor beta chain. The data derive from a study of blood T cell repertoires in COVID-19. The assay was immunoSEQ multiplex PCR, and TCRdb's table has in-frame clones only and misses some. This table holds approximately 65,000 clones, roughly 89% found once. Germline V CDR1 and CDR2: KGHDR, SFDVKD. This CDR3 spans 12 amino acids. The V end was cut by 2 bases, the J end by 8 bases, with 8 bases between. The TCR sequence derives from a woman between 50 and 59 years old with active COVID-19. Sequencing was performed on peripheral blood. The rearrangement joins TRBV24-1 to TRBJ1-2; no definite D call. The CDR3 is CATSDYEGGYTF. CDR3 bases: TGTGCCACCAGTGATTATGAGGGCGGCTACACCTTC.